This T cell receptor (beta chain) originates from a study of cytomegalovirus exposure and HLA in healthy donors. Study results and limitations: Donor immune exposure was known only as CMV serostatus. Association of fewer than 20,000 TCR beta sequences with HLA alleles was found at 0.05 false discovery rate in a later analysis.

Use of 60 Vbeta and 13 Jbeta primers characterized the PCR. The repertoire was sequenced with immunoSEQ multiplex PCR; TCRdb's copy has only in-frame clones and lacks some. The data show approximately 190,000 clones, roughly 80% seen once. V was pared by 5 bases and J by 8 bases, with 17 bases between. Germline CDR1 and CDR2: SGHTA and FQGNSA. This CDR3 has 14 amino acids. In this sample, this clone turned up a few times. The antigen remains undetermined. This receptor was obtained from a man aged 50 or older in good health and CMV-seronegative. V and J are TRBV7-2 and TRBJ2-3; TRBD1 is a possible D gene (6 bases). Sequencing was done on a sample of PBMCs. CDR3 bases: TGTGCCAGCAGCCCAGAACTAAGCAGGGGTACGCAGTATTTT. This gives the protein CASSPELSRGTQYF.